Here is one T cell receptor beta chain with its context. This record comes from a study of OX40 agonist ivuxolimab in advanced cancers. Assay used: immunoSEQ multiplex PCR; TCRdb lists only in-frame clones, some missing. Among roughly 75,000 clones, approximately 93% were seen once, and the ten largest hold less than 8%. V was pared by 3 bases and J by 0 bases, with 12 bases between. The CDR3 extends over 15 amino acids. The V gene's germline CDR1 is SGDLS and CDR2 YYNGEE. The receptor's source is an adult with an advanced solid tumor such as melanoma, head and neck, liver or kidney cancer. The specimen comprised CD4+ or CD8+ T cells sorted from blood, sampled in a trial of the OX40 agonist ivuxolimab. The chain is built from TRBV9 and TRBJ2-5; possible D gene TRBD1, 6 bases. The CDR3 DNA reads TGTGCCAGCAGCGCCGGTGGGACACACCAAGAGACCCAGTACTTC. Amino acid sequence: CASSAGGTHQETQYF.